The T cell receptor (beta chain) under discussion was sequenced for a study of T-cell memory formation after mild COVID-19. This clonotype was detected only a few times. Germline CDR1 SGHRS, CDR2 YFSETQ. The CDR3 is 14 amino acids. J was trimmed by 9 bases and V by 4 bases; bases with no gene match: 8. cDNA libraries for TCR alpha and TCR beta, carrying sample barcodes and UMIs, came from 5'RACE with constant-segment primers. TCRdb called the 5' RACE reads again in MiXCR, with one record for every CDR3 protein. The profile shows 450,000 or so distinct CDR3 sequences, 15% to 25% of them singletons. The sequenced sample was PBMCs or a T cell subset sorted from them (not recorded which). The chain uses TRBV5-1 and TRBJ2-1; 9 nucleotides match TRBD1. This receptor was taken from an adult woman who had mild COVID-19 (a few samples of this study predate the infection). Cell type and time point are not known. CDR3 sequence reads: CASSQGQGKGEQFF. CDR3 DNA sequence: TGCGCCAGCAGCCAGGGACAGGGAAAGGGTGAGCAGTTCTTC.